This T cell receptor (beta chain) was sequenced in a study of blood T cell repertoires in COVID-19. Here immunoSEQ multiplex PCR was the method, and the copy in TCRdb shows in-frame clones only, minus some. The sample shows a few hundred thousand clones, about 92% of them seen only once. Each participant's cohort was designated according to participant-reported clinical history. V trimming: 5 bases; J trimming: 5 bases; junction bases outside the gene matches: 3. Germline CDR1 SGHTA, CDR2 FQGTGA. The CDR3 has 12 amino acids. The genes are TRBV7-3 and TRBJ2-7, with 7 positions matching TRBD2. This sequence was found in a woman aged 25 to 39 who had recovered from COVID-19. Sequences were obtained from PBMCs or T cells enriched from blood (not recorded which). DNA for the CDR3: TGTGCCAGCAGCGCGGGAGATAACGAGCAGTACTTC. It encodes CASSAGDNEQYF. Together with reference TRBV7-3 and TRBJ2-7, the CDR3 gives the full variable domain: GAGVSQTPSNKVTEKGKYVELRCDPISGHTALYWYRQSLGQGPEFLIYFQGTGAADDSGLPNDRFFAVRPEGSVSTLKIQRTERGDSAVYLCASSAGDNEQYFGPGTRLTVT.